This is a list of T cell receptor beta chains from one sample in a study of early T cells in non-severe SARS-CoV-2 infection. Each CDR3 protein gets one entry after TCRdb re-called the 5' RACE reads with MiXCR. The sample comprises 75,000 to 80,000 distinct CDR3 sequences, around a sixth of which are singletons, and around 12% rests with the top ten. Sequencing input: whole blood. These receptors came from an adult who was a healthcare worker with PCR-confirmed SARS-CoV-2 infection or an uninfected control (not recorded which). The CDR3 runs from the conserved cysteine through the conserved F or W. The order of the fields is clone size, V gene, J gene, D gene, CDR3 protein, CDR3 DNA. The D gene is left open where the match is weak. Clone size is stated in some rows and not others, as once, few, many or a class when expanded.

many	TRBV7-9	TRBJ1-2	-	CANTFAGADYGYTF	TGTGCCAACACCTTCGCGGGGGCTGACTATGGCTACACCTTC
-	TRBV24-1	TRBJ1-5	-	CATSDSNQPQHF	TGTGCCACCAGCGATAGCAATCAGCCCCAGCATTTT
few	TRBV20-1	TRBJ2-1	-	CSASQGSAYNEQFF	TGCAGTGCTAGTCAAGGATCAGCCTACAATGAGCAGTTCTTC
many	TRBV3-1	TRBJ2-7	-	CASSQKVREQYF	TGTGCCAGCAGCCAAAAAGTGCGCGAGCAGTACTTC
-	TRBV7-2	TRBJ2-7	TRBD1	CASSLAPTGASYEQYF	TGTGCCAGCAGCTTAGCGCCGACAGGGGCCTCCTACGAGCAGTACTTC
many	TRBV7-6	TRBJ2-5	TRBD2	CASSLQSGSLQETQYF	TGTGCCAGCAGCTTACAAAGCGGGAGCCTCCAAGAGACCCAGTACTTC
-	TRBV2	TRBJ1-1	-	CASSVPGEAFF	TGTGCCAGCAGTGTTCCAGGTGAAGCTTTCTTT
few	TRBV12-3/TRBV12-4	TRBJ1-5	TRBD1	CASSPRTGGGNQPQHF	TGTGCCAGCAGTCCGCGGACAGGGGGTGGCAATCAGCCCCAGCATTTT
few	TRBV6-6	TRBJ2-7	-	CASSYTTGGGKQYF	TGTGCCAGCAGTTACACCACAGGGGGAGGGAAGCAGTACTTC
-	TRBV11-2	TRBJ2-1	TRBD2	CASSSAGGPREFF	TGTGCCAGCAGCTCAGCGGGAGGCCCTCGCGAGTTCTTC
few	TRBV11-2	TRBJ2-5	-	CASSREYQETQYF	TGTGCCAGCAGCAGGGAGTACCAAGAGACCCAGTACTTC
many	TRBV7-2	TRBJ1-5	-	CATSQAGGGQPQHF	TGTGCCACCAGCCAAGCGGGTGGAGGGCAGCCCCAGCATTTT
many	TRBV7-3	TRBJ1-1	-	CASSLGPYGTEAFF	TGTGCCAGCAGCTTAGGGCCCTACGGCACTGAAGCTTTCTTT
few	TRBV7-9	TRBJ1-1	-	CASSSPHQANTEAFF	TGTGCCAGCAGCTCACCCCATCAAGCCAACACTGAAGCTTTCTTT
-	TRBV12-5	TRBJ2-7	TRBD2	CASGLAGGYEQYF	TGTGCTAGTGGTTTAGCGGGGGGCTACGAGCAGTACTTC
few	TRBV20-1	TRBJ1-2	TRBD1	CSATGQAYGYTF	TGCAGTGCTACGGGACAGGCCTATGGCTACACCTTC
few	TRBV6-2/TRBV6-3	TRBJ2-3	-	CASSYTLDFAQYF	TGTGCCAGCAGTTACACTCTAGACTTCGCACAGTATTTT
-	TRBV27	TRBJ1-1	-	CASSFQGMNTEAFF	TGTGCCAGCAGTTTTCAGGGCATGAACACTGAAGCTTTCTTT
few	TRBV7-2	TRBJ2-3	-	CASSLVGQRTDTQYF	TGTGCCAGCAGCTTAGTCGGGCAACGCACAGATACGCAGTATTTT
-	TRBV4-2	TRBJ2-1	TRBD2	CASSRSSGRAYNEQFF	TGTGCCAGCAGCCGTTCTAGCGGGAGGGCCTACAATGAGCAGTTCTTC
-	TRBV27	TRBJ2-3	TRBD2	CASSLSGGGMDTQYF	TGTGCCAGCAGTTTATCGGGCGGGGGAATGGATACGCAGTATTTT
many	TRBV18	TRBJ1-1	-	CASSPAGTEAFF	TGTGCCAGCTCACCCGCAGGGACTGAAGCTTTCTTT
-	TRBV4-1	TRBJ1-4	-	CASSQPGRDEKLFF	TGCGCCAGCAGTCAGCCGGGACGGGATGAAAAACTGTTTTTT
-	TRBV29-1	TRBJ1-1	-	CSAASPWEVTEAFF	TGCAGCGCCGCCTCCCCCTGGGAGGTCACTGAAGCTTTCTTT
few	TRBV7-2	TRBJ1-1	-	CASSPARRAFF	TGTGCCAGCAGCCCAGCACGAAGGGCTTTCTTT
many	TRBV7-3	TRBJ2-1	-	CASSSETLEQFF	TGTGCCAGCAGCTCCGAGACTCTTGAGCAGTTCTTC
many	TRBV9	TRBJ2-7	TRBD2	CASSPWGSGAYEQYF	TGTGCCAGCAGCCCCTGGGGTAGCGGGGCGTACGAGCAGTACTTC
few	TRBV6-5	TRBJ1-5	TRBD1	CASRRQGLHNQPQHF	TGTGCCAGCAGGAGACAGGGGCTCCACAATCAGCCCCAGCATTTT
-	TRBV12-3/TRBV12-4	TRBJ1-1	-	CASTEGLGEAFF	TGTGCCAGCACAGAGGGGTTGGGGGAAGCTTTCTTT
many	TRBV14	TRBJ2-7	-	CASSQERGFYYEQYF	TGTGCCAGCAGCCAAGAAAGGGGCTTCTACTACGAGCAGTACTTC
-	TRBV5-1	TRBJ2-5	TRBD1	CASSSNPGQQETQYF	TGCGCCAGCAGCTCAAACCCGGGACAGCAAGAGACCCAGTACTTC
many	TRBV12-3/TRBV12-4	TRBJ1-1	TRBD1	CASSLVGGGEAFF	TGTGCCAGCAGTTTGGTAGGGGGCGGTGAAGCTTTCTTT
few	TRBV24-1	TRBJ2-2	-	CATMSDYTGELFF	TGTGCCACCATGTCAGACTACACCGGGGAGCTGTTTTTT
-	TRBV7-3	TRBJ1-6	-	CASSFGGRSPLHF	TGTGCCAGCAGCTTCGGGGGGCGTTCACCCCTCCACTTT
few	TRBV12-3/TRBV12-4	TRBJ2-5	TRBD2	CASSLGRGYQETQYF	TGTGCCAGCAGTTTGGGGCGGGGGTACCAAGAGACCCAGTACTTC
many	TRBV6-5	TRBJ2-7	TRBD1	CASSDRQGSYEQYF	TGTGCCAGCAGTGACCGACAGGGATCCTACGAGCAGTACTTC
many	TRBV20-1	TRBJ2-1	-	CSPLGGNEQFF	TGCAGCCCTTTAGGGGGCAATGAGCAGTTCTTC
-	TRBV5-4	TRBJ2-3	-	CASSTGIGMGTDTQYF	TGTGCCAGCAGCACAGGGATTGGGATGGGAACAGATACGCAGTATTTT
few	TRBV5-4	TRBJ2-7	-	CASSLGVRPNEQYF	TGTGCCAGCAGCTTGGGGGTCCGTCCCAACGAGCAGTACTTC
few	TRBV10-3	TRBJ2-7	TRBD1	CAISQGQGAYEQYF	TGTGCCATCAGCCAGGGACAGGGGGCTTACGAGCAGTACTTC